The 24 T cell receptor beta chains presented below share a single source sample, sequenced in a study of control samples from healthy donors and cancer patients (TCRdb year 2020). The library relied on the immunoSEQ multiplex PCR assay. The table was pulled from immuneACCESS by TCRdb, which kept in-frame rearrangements only. Such tables lose some clones; where checked, under half of the loss comes from unresolved V genes, and the rest has no known cause. The sample table lists 150,000 to 200,000 clones, around 87% of them with a count of one. The top ten clonotypes cover over 1.1% of the sample. What was sequenced was blood. The receptors were sampled from a woman between 45 and 65 years old in good health.

The rearrangement uses TRBV20-1 and TRBJ2-2; D is unresolved. The CDR3 totals 12 residues. The germline gives CDR1 DFQATT, CDR2 SNEGSKA (reference sequence). The V end was cut by 7 bases, the J end by 8 bases, with 14 bases between. CDR3 sequence reads: CSVSLPPGELFF. In DNA form, the CDR3 reads TGCAGTGTTAGTCTACCCCCGGGGGAGCTGTTTTTT.

V is TRBV28 and J is TRBJ2-2, with 7 bases matching TRBD1. The CDR3 runs 15 residues. The ends lost 6 bases at V and 1 base at J; junction bases unmatched: 5. Germline CDR1 MDHEN, CDR2 SYDVKM. The CDR3 reads CASRTGQRNTGELFF. In DNA, the CDR3 is TGTGCCAGCAGGACGGGACAGAGGAACACCGGGGAGCTGTTTTTT. Full variable domain (rest looked up from reference TRBV28 and TRBJ2-2): DVKVTQSSRYLVKRTGEKVFLECVQDMDHENMFWYRQDPGLGLRLIYFSYDVKMKEKGDIPEGYSVSREKKERFSLILESASTNQTSMYLCASRTGQRNTGELFFGEGSRLTVL.

The rearrangement joins TRBV6-5 to TRBJ1-3; D is perhaps TRBD1 (5 bases). The CDR3 has 14 residues. Trimming cost V 7 bases and J 2 bases, with 12 bases left between them. Germline V lookup: CDR1 MNHEY, CDR2 SVGAGI. In DNA, the CDR3 is TGTGCCAGCACCACGGGGCCTACTGGAAACACCATATATTTT. It encodes CASTTGPTGNTIYF.

The genes are TRBV15 and TRBJ1-1; the D gene is possibly TRBD1 (5 bases). The CDR3 contains 18 residues. Germline V gives CDR1 LNHNV, CDR2 YYDKDF (reference sequence). Between the trimmed V and J ends, which lost 0 bases and 2 bases, there was a span of 19 bases. The CDR3 nucleotides read TGTGCCACCAGCAGAGATCTTGTCCCAGGGAGGTACAACACTGAAGCTTTCTTT. Amino acid sequence: CATSRDLVPGRYNTEAFF.

This chain joins TRBV5-6 and TRBJ1-3; weak D call: TRBD1 (5 bases). The ends were cut back, 4 bases at V and 0 bases at J, with 17 bases in the middle. Germline V gene sequence: CDR1 SGHDT, CDR2 YYEEEE. CDR3 length: 17 amino acids. This chain's CDR3 is CASSVRGRELSGNTIYF. The CDR3 coding sequence is TGTGCCAGCAGCGTGCGGGGCCGGGAACTCTCTGGAAACACCATATATTTT.

J is TRBJ2-1 and V is TRBV7-2; the match to TRBD2 covers 9 bases. Germline lookup yields CDR1 SGHTA and CDR2 FQGNSA. The V gene end was trimmed by 3 bases and the J gene end by 7 bases; junction bases not matched to a gene: 7. This CDR3 comprises 15 residues. CDR3 DNA: TGTGCCAGCAGCTTTGCGGGGGGGCCTAGGAATGAGCAGTTCTTC. It encodes CASSFAGGPRNEQFF.

The rearrangement links TRBV6-5 to TRBJ2-7; 7 nucleotides agree with TRBD1. The CDR3 runs to 13 residues. CDR1 is MNHEY, CDR2 SVGAGI, per germline. V shed 6 bases and J 2 bases; nucleotides not matched to a gene: 4. The CDR3 DNA sequence: TGTGCCAGCAGCCCGGGACAGCCCTACGAGCAGTACTTC. It encodes CASSPGQPYEQYF.

The rearrangement links TRBV11-1 to TRBJ2-1, with TRBD1 matching 8 bases. Germline V gene sequence: CDR1 SGHAT, CDR2 FQDESV (reference sequence). With V trimmed by 2 bases and J by 6 bases, 9 bases remained unmatched. CDR3 length: 16 residues. CDR3 bases: TGTGCCAGCAGCTTAAGGCTAGGACAGGGAAGCAATGAGCAGTTCTTC. Its protein is CASSLRLGQGSNEQFF.

V gene TRBV9 combines with J gene TRBJ2-3; 9 bases fit TRBD2. The CDR3 consists of 17 residues. The germline gives CDR1 SGDLS, CDR2 YYNGEE. With 4 bases clipped from V and 6 bases from J, the junction kept 15 bases outside the gene matches. This CDR3 is CASSLLGIAGVVDTQYF. In nucleotides, the CDR3 is TGTGCCAGCAGCCTCCTTGGTATAGCGGGAGTAGTGGATACGCAGTATTTT.

This sequence joins TRBV7-8 and TRBJ2-7; D assignment may be TRBD1 or TRBD2 (5 bases each). CDR1 is SGHVS, CDR2 FQNEAQ, per germline. V lost 9 bases and J 3 bases, leaving 18 bases between the germline ends. The CDR3 runs to 14 residues. The CDR3 here is CASTTRDRYYEQYF. CDR3 coding DNA: TGTGCCAGTACTACCCGGGACCGATACTACGAGCAGTACTTC.

The chain recombines TRBV28 with TRBJ2-2; 7 bases fit TRBD2. V was clipped by 6 bases and J by 4 bases; unmatched bases: 5. The CDR3 extends over 14 amino acids. Germline V gene lookup returns CDR1 MDHEN and CDR2 SYDVKM. CDR3 nucleotide sequence: TGTGCCAGCAGACCGCGGGGGAGCACCGGGGAGCTGTTTTTT. Encoded protein: CASRPRGSTGELFF.

V is TRBV2 and J is TRBJ1-3; 7 nucleotides align to TRBD1. Germline V gene lookup returns CDR1 SNHLY and CDR2 FYNNEI. V dropped 5 bases and J dropped 0; count of bases not matched to a gene: 1. The CDR3 covers 14 residues. CDR3 nucleotides: TGTGCCAGCAGTCGGGACAGCTCTGGAAACACCATATATTTT. Its protein product is CASSRDSSGNTIYF. The full variable domain, its missing parts supplied by reference TRBV2 and TRBJ1-3, is EPEVTQTPSHQVTQMGQEVILRCVPISNHLYFYWYRQILGQKVEFLVSFYNNEISEKSEIFDDQFSVERPDGSNFTLKIRSTKLEDSAMYFCASSRDSSGNTIYFGEGSWLTVV.

This clone has a single count. The CDR3 is CASRTGRATEAFF. Written as DNA, the CDR3 is TGTGCCAGCAGGACAGGGAGAGCAACTGAAGCTTTCTTT. The chain couples TRBV7-2 to TRBJ1-1, with TRBD1 matching over 7 bases. Trimming removed 6 bases from V and 5 bases from J; junction bases left unmatched: 6. Germline V gives CDR1 SGHTA, CDR2 FQGNSA. The CDR3 extends over 13 amino acids. The entire variable domain, with the rest obtained from reference TRBV7-2 and TRBJ1-1, is as follows: GAGVSQSPSNKVTEKGKDVELRCDPISGHTALYWYRQSLGQGLEFLIYFQGNSAPDKSGLPSDRFSAERTGGSVSTLTIQRTQQEDSAVYLCASRTGRATEAFFGQGTRLTVV.

The chain employs TRBV11-1 and TRBJ1-4; D remains ambiguous. The V gene's germline CDR1 is SGHAT and CDR2 FQDESV (reference sequence). Trimming stripped 4 bases from V and 5 bases from J, with 8 bases between. The CDR3 contains 13 residues. In DNA, the CDR3 is TGTGCCAGCAGCTCTCGCCGGAATGAAAAACTGTTTTTT. Residues: CASSSRRNEKLFF. The entire variable domain, with the rest obtained from reference TRBV11-1 and TRBJ1-4, is as follows: EAEVAQSPRYKITEKSQAVAFWCDPISGHATLYWYRQILGQGPELLVQFQDESVVDDSQLPKDRFSAERLKGVDSTLKIQPAELGDSAMYLCASSSRRNEKLFFGSGTQLSVL.

The chain carries TRBV7-8 and TRBJ1-5; D might be TRBD1 (5 bases). V was shortened by 5 bases and J by 2 bases, with 13 bases between the two germline ends. The CDR3 consists of 15 residues. Germline V CDR1 and CDR2: SGHVS, FQNEAQ. CDR3: CASSITGGRNQPQHF. For the CDR3, the DNA is TGTGCCAGCAGCATCACAGGAGGTCGCAATCAGCCCCAGCATTTT.

The chain employs TRBV12-3 or TRBV12-4 and TRBJ1-1; D may be TRBD1 (6 bases). V was trimmed by 7 bases and J by 10 bases, leaving 16 bases between them. The CDR3 is 12 residues long. This CDR3 reads CASIRGDFVAFF. CDR3 nucleotide sequence: TGTGCCAGCATTAGGGGGGATTTTGTAGCTTTCTTT.

This clone was counted between two and nine times. This chain connects TRBV6-5 to TRBJ1-5; TRBD1 agrees at 8 bases. Germline V CDR1 and CDR2: MNHEY, SVGAGI. V trimming: 6 bases; J trimming: 1 base; junction bases outside the gene matches: 5. This CDR3 contains 15 residues. CDR3 DNA sequence: TGTGCCAGCAGAACTACAGGGGGGAGCAATCAGCCCCAGCATTTT. Translated, it gives CASRTTGGSNQPQHF.

The chain has TRBV9 and TRBJ2-1; D is unresolved. Per germline, CDR1 SGDLS and CDR2 YYNGEE. The CDR3 runs to 12 residues. V lost 3 bases to trimming and J lost 4 bases, with 5 bases between them. CDR3 sequence: CASSEIYNEQFF. In DNA, the CDR3 is TGTGCCAGCAGCGAAATTTACAATGAGCAGTTCTTC.

The chain links TRBV5-1 to TRBJ1-5; 11 positions match TRBD1. Per the germline V gene, CDR1 is SGHRS and CDR2 is YFSETQ. The CDR3 loop spans 22 amino acids. V lost 0 bases to trimming and J lost 5 bases; unmatched junction nucleotides: 22. The CDR3 DNA reads as TGCGCCAGCAGCTTGGTAAGGGTAACCAGGGACAGGGGGGGATCGGAAGATCAGCCCCAGCATTTT. Translating it yields CASSLVRVTRDRGGSEDQPQHF.

This chain joins TRBV12-3 or TRBV12-4 and TRBJ2-5; D may be TRBD1 (5 bases). This CDR3 is built from 12 residues. Deletions cut 3 bases from V and 4 bases from J, with 6 bases between. The CDR3 is CASSFDRETQYF. CDR3 coding DNA: TGTGCCAGCAGTTTTGACAGAGAGACCCAGTACTTC.

The rearrangement joins TRBV2 to TRBJ1-5; no clear D gene. CDR1 is SNHLY and CDR2 is FYNNEI in the germline V gene. V gave up 7 bases and J gave up 6 bases, with 13 bases separating them. The CDR3 is made up of 13 amino acids. Written as DNA, the CDR3 is TGTGCCAGCACTCCATCCATACCTCAGCCCCAGCATTTT. Amino acid sequence: CASTPSIPQPQHF.

The V gene is TRBV2, the J gene TRBJ1-2; D may be TRBD1 (6 bases). V lost 4 bases and J lost 8, with 11 bases in between. This CDR3 spans 12 amino acids. Germline CDR1 SNHLY, CDR2 FYNNEI. CDR3 in DNA: TGTGCCAGCAGTGGGGGGGCAGGAGGCTACACCTTC. Translating it yields CASSGGAGGYTF.

This chain uses TRBV24-1 with TRBJ2-3; no clear D. Germline V gene sequence: CDR1 KGHDR, CDR2 SFDVKD. The ends were cut back, 1 base at V and 8 bases at J, with 3 bases in the middle. CDR3 length: 11 residues. CDR3 nucleotide sequence: TGTGCCACCAGTGATTTAGGTACGCAGTATTTT. Residues: CATSDLGTQYF.

V usage is TRBV28 and J usage is TRBJ2-2; a possible D gene is TRBD2 (6 bases). Trimming left V 5 bases short and J 3 bases short, with 13 bases between. This CDR3 is 15 amino acids long. Germline CDR1 is MDHEN and CDR2 is SYDVKM. The CDR3 bases are TGTGCCAGCAGTGGGGGAGGAATCGACACCGGGGAGCTGTTTTTT. It is translated as CASSGGGIDTGELFF.